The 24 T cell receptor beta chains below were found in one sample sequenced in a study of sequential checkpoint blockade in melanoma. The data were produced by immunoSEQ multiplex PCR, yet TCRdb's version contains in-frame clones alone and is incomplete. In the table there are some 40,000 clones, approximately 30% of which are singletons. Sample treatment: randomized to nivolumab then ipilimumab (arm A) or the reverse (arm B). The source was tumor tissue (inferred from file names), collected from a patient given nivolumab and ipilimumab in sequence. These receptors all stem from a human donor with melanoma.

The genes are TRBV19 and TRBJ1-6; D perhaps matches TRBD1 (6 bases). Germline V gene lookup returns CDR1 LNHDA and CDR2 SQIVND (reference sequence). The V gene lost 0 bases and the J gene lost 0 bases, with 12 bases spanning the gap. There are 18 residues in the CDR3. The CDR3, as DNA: TGTGCCAGTAGTATAGATGGGGGCAGGAGCTCCTATAATTCACCCCTCCACTTT. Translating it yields CASSIDGGRSSYNSPLHF.

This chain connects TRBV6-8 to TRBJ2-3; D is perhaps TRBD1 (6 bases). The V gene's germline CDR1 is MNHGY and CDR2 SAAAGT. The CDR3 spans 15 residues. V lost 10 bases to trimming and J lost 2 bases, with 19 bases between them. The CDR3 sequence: CAIRNRDKNTDTQYF. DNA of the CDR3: TGTGCCATCAGGAACCGGGACAAGAACACAGATACGCAGTATTTT.

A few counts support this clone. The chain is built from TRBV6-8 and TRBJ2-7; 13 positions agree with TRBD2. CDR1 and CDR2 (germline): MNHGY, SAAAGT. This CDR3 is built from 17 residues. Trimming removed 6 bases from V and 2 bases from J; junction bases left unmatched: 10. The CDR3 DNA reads TGTGCCAGCAGACCTTGGACTAGCGGGGGCTCCCCCTACGAGCAGTACTTC. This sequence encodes CASRPWTSGGSPYEQYF.

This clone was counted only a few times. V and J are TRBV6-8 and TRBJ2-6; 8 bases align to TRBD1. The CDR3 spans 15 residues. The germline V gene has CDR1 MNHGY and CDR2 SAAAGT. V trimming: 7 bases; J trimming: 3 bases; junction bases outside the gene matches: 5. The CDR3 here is CASTLTGVGANVLTF. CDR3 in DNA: TGTGCCAGCACCCTGACAGGGGTTGGGGCCAACGTCCTGACTTTC.

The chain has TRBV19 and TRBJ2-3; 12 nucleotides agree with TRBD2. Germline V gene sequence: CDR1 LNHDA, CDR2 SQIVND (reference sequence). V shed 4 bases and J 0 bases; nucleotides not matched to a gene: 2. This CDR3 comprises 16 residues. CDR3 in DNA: TGTGCCAGTAGTAGCGGACTAGCGGGAAGCACAGATACGCAGTATTTT. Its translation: CASSSGLAGSTDTQYF.

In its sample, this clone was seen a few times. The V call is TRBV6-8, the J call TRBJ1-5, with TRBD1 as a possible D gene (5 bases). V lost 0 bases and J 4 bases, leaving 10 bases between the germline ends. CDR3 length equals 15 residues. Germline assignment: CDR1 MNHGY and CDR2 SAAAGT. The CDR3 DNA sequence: TGTGCCAGCAGTTACTCAAGTGGGGGGAATCAGCCCCAGCATTTT. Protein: CASSYSSGGNQPQHF.

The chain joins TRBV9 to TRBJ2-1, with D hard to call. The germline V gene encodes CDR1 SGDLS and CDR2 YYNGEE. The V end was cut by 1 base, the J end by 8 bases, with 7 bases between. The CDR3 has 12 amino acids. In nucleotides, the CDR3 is TGTGCCAGCAGCGTAAGGGTCCATGAGCAGTTCTTC. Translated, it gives CASSVRVHEQFF.

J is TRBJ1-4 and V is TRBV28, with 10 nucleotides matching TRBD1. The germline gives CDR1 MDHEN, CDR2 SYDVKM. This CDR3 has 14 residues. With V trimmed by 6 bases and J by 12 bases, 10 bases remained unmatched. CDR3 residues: CASRGQGRVLELFF. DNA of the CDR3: TGTGCCAGCAGGGGACAGGGGAGGGTATTAGAACTGTTTTTT.

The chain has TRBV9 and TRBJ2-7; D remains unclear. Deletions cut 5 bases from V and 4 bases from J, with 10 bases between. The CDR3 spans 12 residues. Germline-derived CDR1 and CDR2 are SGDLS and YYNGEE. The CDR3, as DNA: TGTGCCAGCAGTCCCTCGAGTTACGAGCAGTACTTC. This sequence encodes CASSPSSYEQYF.

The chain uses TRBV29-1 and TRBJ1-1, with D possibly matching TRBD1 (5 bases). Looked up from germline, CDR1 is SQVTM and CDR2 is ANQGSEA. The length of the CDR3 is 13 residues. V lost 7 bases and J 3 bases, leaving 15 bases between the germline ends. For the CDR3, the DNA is TGCAGCGCCGTGGGGGTGGGACACACTGAAGCTTTCTTT. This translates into CSAVGVGHTEAFF.

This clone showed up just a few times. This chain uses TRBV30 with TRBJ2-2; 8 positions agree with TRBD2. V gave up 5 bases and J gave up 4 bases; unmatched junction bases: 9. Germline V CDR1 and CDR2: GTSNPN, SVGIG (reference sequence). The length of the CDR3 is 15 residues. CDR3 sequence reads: CAWAAGGSVTGELFF. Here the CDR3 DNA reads TGTGCCTGGGCTGCGGGGGGCTCGGTCACCGGGGAGCTGTTTTTT.

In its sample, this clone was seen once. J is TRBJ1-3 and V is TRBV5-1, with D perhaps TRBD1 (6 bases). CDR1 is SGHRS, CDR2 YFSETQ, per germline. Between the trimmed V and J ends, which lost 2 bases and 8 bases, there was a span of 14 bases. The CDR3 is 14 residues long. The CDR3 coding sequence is TGCGCCAGCAGCTTAGGATCAGGGGCAGACACCATATATTTT. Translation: CASSLGSGADTIYF.

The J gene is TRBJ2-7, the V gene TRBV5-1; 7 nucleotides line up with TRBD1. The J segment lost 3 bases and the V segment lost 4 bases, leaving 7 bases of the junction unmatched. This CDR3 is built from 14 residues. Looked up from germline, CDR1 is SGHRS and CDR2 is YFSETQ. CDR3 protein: CASSKYRGIYEQYF. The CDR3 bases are TGCGCCAGCAGCAAGTACAGGGGAATCTACGAGCAGTACTTC.

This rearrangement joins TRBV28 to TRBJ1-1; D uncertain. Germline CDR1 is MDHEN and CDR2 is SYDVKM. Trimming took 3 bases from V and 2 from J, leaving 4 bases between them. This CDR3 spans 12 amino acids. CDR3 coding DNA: TGTGCCAGCAGTTTGCTAAACACTGAAGCTTTCTTT. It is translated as CASSLLNTEAFF.

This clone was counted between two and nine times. The DNA for the CDR3 is TGTGCCAGCAGTTTATACGGTTCTAGCGGGTGGGTGAATGAGCAGTTCTTC. This translates into CASSLYGSSGWVNEQFF. The chain combines TRBV28 with TRBJ2-1; 8 positions match TRBD2. This CDR3 is 17 amino acids long. Germline V gene lookup returns CDR1 MDHEN and CDR2 SYDVKM. V was clipped by 1 base and J by 7 bases; unmatched bases: 12.

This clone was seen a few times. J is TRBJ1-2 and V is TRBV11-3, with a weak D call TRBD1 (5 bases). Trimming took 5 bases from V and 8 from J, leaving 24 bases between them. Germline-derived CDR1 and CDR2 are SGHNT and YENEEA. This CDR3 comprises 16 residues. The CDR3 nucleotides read TGTGCCAGCAGCCCCCTCGAGGGGTCGGGAATTTGGGGCTACACCTTC. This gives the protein CASSPLEGSGIWGYTF.

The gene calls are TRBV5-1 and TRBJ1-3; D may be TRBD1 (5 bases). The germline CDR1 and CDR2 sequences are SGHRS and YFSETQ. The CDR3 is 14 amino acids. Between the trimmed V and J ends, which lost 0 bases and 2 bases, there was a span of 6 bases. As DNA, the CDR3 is TGCGCCAGCAGCTTGGAGGGGCCTGGAAACACCATATATTTT. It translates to CASSLEGPGNTIYF.

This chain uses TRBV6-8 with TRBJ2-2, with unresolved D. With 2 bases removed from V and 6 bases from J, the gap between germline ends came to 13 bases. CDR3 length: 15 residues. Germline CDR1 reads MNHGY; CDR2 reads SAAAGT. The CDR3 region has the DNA TGTGCCAGCAGTTACACAACCCCCCGCCCCGGGGAGCTGTTTTTT. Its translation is CASSYTTPRPGELFF.

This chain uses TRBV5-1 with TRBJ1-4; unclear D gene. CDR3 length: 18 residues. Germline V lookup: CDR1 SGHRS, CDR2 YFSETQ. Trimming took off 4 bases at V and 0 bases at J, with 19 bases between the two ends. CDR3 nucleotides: TGCGCCAGCAGCCAAAAGCCCCTTTATATTGCAACTAATGAAAAACTGTTTTTT. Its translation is CASSQKPLYIATNEKLFF.

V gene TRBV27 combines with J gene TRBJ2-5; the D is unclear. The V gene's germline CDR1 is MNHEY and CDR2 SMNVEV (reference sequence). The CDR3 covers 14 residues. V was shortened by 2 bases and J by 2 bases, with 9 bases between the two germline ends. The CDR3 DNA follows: TGTGCCAGCAGTTTAGGGGTCAGTCAAGAGACCCAGTACTTC. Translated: CASSLGVSQETQYF.

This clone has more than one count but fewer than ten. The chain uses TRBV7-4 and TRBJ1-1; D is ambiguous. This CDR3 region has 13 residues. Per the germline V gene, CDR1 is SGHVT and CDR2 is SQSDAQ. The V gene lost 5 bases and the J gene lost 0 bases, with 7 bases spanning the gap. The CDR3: CASSQHMNTEAFF. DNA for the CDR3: TGTGCCAGCAGCCAACATATGAACACTGAAGCTTTCTTT.

CDR3 protein: CASSSVWDTGELFF. CDR3 DNA sequence: TGTGCCAGCAGTTCTGTTTGGGACACCGGGGAGCTGTTTTTT. V and J are TRBV28 and TRBJ2-2; D ambiguous. Germline-derived CDR1 and CDR2 are MDHEN and SYDVKM. This CDR3 is 14 amino acids long. V was trimmed by 4 bases and J by 3 bases, leaving 9 bases between them. Using reference TRBV28 and TRBJ2-2 for the parts outside the CDR3, the full variable domain is DVKVTQSSRYLVKRTGEKVFLECVQDMDHENMFWYRQDPGLGLRLIYFSYDVKMKEKGDIPEGYSVSREKKERFSLILESASTNQTSMYLCASSSVWDTGELFFGEGSRLTVL.

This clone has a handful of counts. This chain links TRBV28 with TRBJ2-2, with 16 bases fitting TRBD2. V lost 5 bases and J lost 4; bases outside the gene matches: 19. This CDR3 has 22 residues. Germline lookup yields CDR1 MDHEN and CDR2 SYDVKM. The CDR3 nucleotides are TGTGCCAGCAGTCCGCCACCTGGACAGGTGGGACTAGCGGGAGGGACCACCGGGGAGCTGTTTTTT. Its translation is CASSPPPGQVGLAGGTTGELFF.

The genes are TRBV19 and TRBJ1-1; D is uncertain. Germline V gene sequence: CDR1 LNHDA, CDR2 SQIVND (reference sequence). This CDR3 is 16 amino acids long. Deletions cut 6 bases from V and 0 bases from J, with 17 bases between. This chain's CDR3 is CASSGLRSNVNTEAFF. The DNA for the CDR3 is TGTGCCAGTAGCGGACTGCGATCGAACGTGAACACTGAAGCTTTCTTT.